This T cell receptor beta chain derives from a study of identical twins. CDR3 size: 15 residues. Germline CDR1 and CDR2: LGHDT and YNNKEL (reference sequence). V was clipped by 3 bases and J by 9 bases, with 18 bases between them. Among all donors, each was a healthy Caucasian. Broader study findings: Insertions ran lower in abundant cord blood beta clonotypes, though not in memory repertoires. Out-of-frame alpha sequences shared by twins showed excess low generation probability.

The cDNA had a unique molecular identifier and a template-switch universal primer site. TCRdb recomputed calls from the 5' RACE reads with MiXCR, one row per CDR3 protein. Seen here are around 240,000 distinct CDR3 sequences, 5.5% to 8% observed once, and the top ten hold 3.5% to 4%. This clonotype has a count of ten or more. The antigen remains undetermined. These data were also filed under a second study, of yellow fever vaccine responses in identical twins.

The sequencing sample was made of memory (CD45RO+) T cells sorted from blood. The gene calls are TRBV3-1 and TRBJ2-1, with a possible D match to TRBD2 (7 bases). The TCR was taken from a woman younger than 35 in good health. DNA for the CDR3: TGTGCCAGCAGCCATGAGGGGGGGCGCCAAAGTGAGCAGTTCTTC. This codes for CASSHEGGRQSEQFF.